This T cell receptor beta chain was found in a study of blood T cell repertoires in COVID-19. Using immunoSEQ multiplex PCR, the repertoire was profiled, and TCRdb retains in-frame clones only, with some absent. The data show about 99,000 clones, less than 90% seen once. Trimming at V came to 1 base and at J to 1 base, leaving 6 bases not matched to a gene. The V gene's germline CDR1 is MNHNY and CDR2 SVGAGI (reference sequence). The CDR3 has 16 amino acids. The sequencing input was peripheral blood. This sequence originates from a man aged 65 to 79 with active or convalescent COVID-19. The chain carries TRBV6-6 and TRBJ2-5; 7 nucleotides match TRBD2. For the CDR3, the DNA is TGTGCCAGCAGTTACTGGCGGGGGAGCCTCCAAGAGACCCAGTACTTC. Encoded protein: CASSYWRGSLQETQYF.